Each of the 16 T cell receptor beta chains below was sequenced from the same sample in a study of cytomegalovirus exposure and HLA in healthy donors. PCR involved 60 Vbeta and 13 Jbeta primers. Sequenced by immunoSEQ multiplex PCR; TCRdb stores in-frame clones only, minus some. The table records more than 150,000 clones, 79% of them present only once. The sequencing input was PBMCs. The receptors here all came from a girl between 10 and 17 years old in good health and CMV-seropositive.

The chain employs TRBV10-3 and TRBJ2-5; TRBD2 matches 9 bases. This CDR3 contains 16 residues. CDR1 ENHRY and CDR2 SYGVKD come from the germline V gene. V shed 6 bases and J 3 bases; nucleotides not matched to a gene: 11. The chain's CDR3 is CAISASSGEFKETQYF. In nucleotides, the CDR3 is TGTGCCATCAGCGCTTCTAGCGGGGAGTTCAAAGAGACCCAGTACTTC.

The rearrangement joins TRBV23-1 to TRBJ1-5; 7 nucleotides match TRBD1. TRBV23-1 qualifies as an ORF whose function is uncertain. The CDR3 is made up of 15 amino acids. Germline trimming cut 6 bases from V and 0 bases from J; bases unmatched to any gene: 5. CDR3 loop: CASRWDSTSNQPQHF. The CDR3 nucleotides are TGCGCCAGCAGATGGGACAGTACTAGCAATCAGCCCCAGCATTTT.

This clone was observed a few times. This chain uses TRBV7-9 with TRBJ1-2, with D possibly being TRBD1 (6 bases). CDR3 length: 14 amino acids. Germline assignment: CDR1 SEHNR and CDR2 FQNEAQ (reference sequence). Trimming removed 5 bases at V and 8 bases at J, with 18 bases between. The CDR3: CASSVKGKGEGYTF. The CDR3 nucleotides are TGTGCCAGCAGCGTAAAGGGGAAGGGGGAAGGCTACACCTTC.

The rearrangement links TRBV19 to TRBJ2-7, with TRBD1 as a possible D gene (6 bases). V lost 2 bases to trimming and J lost 6 bases, with 8 bases between them. The CDR3 loop spans 12 amino acids. Germline V CDR1 and CDR2: LNHDA, SQIVND (reference sequence). Here the CDR3 DNA reads TGTGCCAGTAGTATATTAGGGGGCGAGCAGTACTTC. It encodes CASSILGGEQYF.

The V gene is TRBV4-3, the J gene TRBJ2-2, with TRBD2 matching over 9 bases. With V trimmed by 1 base and J by 6 bases, 15 bases remained unmatched. Germline V gene sequence: CDR1 LGHNA, CDR2 YSLEER. The CDR3 has 19 residues. The CDR3 region has the DNA TGCGCCAGCAGCCAAGGACTATCTAGCGGGGCTCACAAAGCCGGGGAGCTGTTTTTT. Translation gives CASSQGLSSGAHKAGELFF.

The chain recombines TRBV6-5 with TRBJ2-5, with 9 bases that match TRBD2. CDR1 and CDR2 from the germline V gene are MNHEY and SVGAGI. V lost 6 bases to trimming and J lost 4 bases; unmatched junction nucleotides: 6. The CDR3 runs to 14 residues. The CDR3 bases are TGTGCCAGCAGCCCCGCGGGGGGGCGAGAGACCCAGTACTTC. Its protein is CASSPAGGRETQYF.

Comments on this clone: An end of the junction differs from the germline gene, which may be a read error. The gene calls are TRBV7-2 and TRBJ2-7, with D possibly matching TRBD2 (5 bases). This CDR3 has 15 amino acids. CDR1 is SGHTA, CDR2 FQGNSA, per germline. This chain's CDR3 is CASREGSSGFYGQYF. CDR3 DNA sequence: TGTGCCAGCAGGGAAGGATCCTCGGGATTTTACGGGCAGTACTTC. Using reference TRBV7-2 and TRBJ2-7 for the parts outside the CDR3, the full variable domain is GAGVSQSPSNKVTEKGKDVELRCDPISGHTALYWYRQSLGQGLEFLIYFQGNSAPDKSGLPSDRFSAERTGGSVSTLTIQRTQQEDSAVYLCASREGSSGFYGQYFGPGTRLTVT.

This clone has just a few counts. The chain links TRBV19 to TRBJ1-2; 7 bases are a match to TRBD1. This CDR3 contains 13 residues. Germline V gene sequence: CDR1 LNHDA, CDR2 SQIVND (reference sequence). The ends lost 8 bases at V and 1 base at J; junction bases unmatched: 4. CDR3 sequence: CASSTGHNYGYTF. In DNA, the CDR3 is TGTGCCAGTTCGACAGGGCATAACTATGGCTACACCTTC.

With regard to this clone: Other nucleotide sequences from this sample produce the same CDR3. The genes are TRBV18 and TRBJ2-4, with 7 bases aligning to TRBD1. J lost 5 bases, V lost 4 bases, and 8 bases had no gene match. The CDR3 is made up of 15 amino acids. Looked up from germline, CDR1 is KGHSH and CDR2 is LQKENI. This CDR3 reads CASSRTGDRENIQYF. The CDR3 DNA sequence: TGTGCCAGCTCACGGACAGGAGATCGCGAAAACATTCAGTACTTC.

CDR3 protein: CASSHGGMGGYTF. The CDR3 bases are TGTGCCAGCTCACATGGGGGGATGGGTGGCTACACCTTC. The J gene is TRBJ1-2, the V gene TRBV18; D might be TRBD1 (5 bases). Between the trimmed V and J ends, which lost 4 bases and 7 bases, there was a span of 13 bases. This CDR3 contains 13 residues. Germline CDR1 is KGHSH and CDR2 is LQKENI.

The V and J genes are TRBV7-2 and TRBJ1-6, with a tentative D call TRBD1 (5 bases). Germline V gene sequence: CDR1 SGHTA, CDR2 FQGNSA. The ends were cut back, 2 bases at V and 1 base at J, with 9 bases in the middle. The CDR3 loop spans 16 amino acids. CDR3 sequence reads: CASSLRGGSYNSPLHF. In DNA form, the CDR3 reads TGTGCCAGCAGCTTACGGGGGGGATCCTATAATTCACCCCTCCACTTT.

The chain joins TRBV29-1 to TRBJ1-2; 7 bases map to TRBD1. CDR3 length equals 15 residues. The germline V gene encodes CDR1 SQVTM and CDR2 ANQGSEA. Trimming removed 3 bases from V and 1 base from J; junction bases left unmatched: 8. This CDR3 reads CSVDQGGLYNYGYTF. The CDR3 coding sequence is TGCAGCGTTGATCAGGGGGGCCTCTATAACTATGGCTACACCTTC.

The chain recombines TRBV27 with TRBJ2-3, with 10 bases that match TRBD2. The ends lost 6 bases at V and 2 bases at J; junction bases unmatched: 14. The CDR3 is made up of 18 amino acids. Germline CDR1 MNHEY, CDR2 SMNVEV (reference sequence). The CDR3 protein is CASSLGLAASTFTDTQYF. In nucleotides, the CDR3 is TGTGCCAGCAGCCTTGGACTAGCGGCATCTACCTTCACAGATACGCAGTATTTT.

V gene TRBV27 combines with J gene TRBJ2-7, with TRBD1 matching over 11 bases. The CDR3 runs to 15 residues. Looked up from germline, CDR1 is MNHEY and CDR2 is SMNVEV (reference sequence). J was trimmed by 3 bases and V by 5 bases; bases with no gene match: 6. CDR3 bases: TGTGCCAGCAGTCACAGGACAGGGGGCTACTACGAGCAGTACTTC. It yields the protein CASSHRTGGYYEQYF.

The chain employs TRBV19 and TRBJ2-7; D gene unclear. CDR3 length equals 13 residues. Trimming left V 5 bases short and J 2 bases short, with 10 bases between. Germline V lookup: CDR1 LNHDA, CDR2 SQIVND (reference sequence). CDR3 bases: TGTGCCAGTAGTTTCTCCAGTACCTACGAGCAGTACTTC. Protein: CASSFSSTYEQYF.

V is TRBV29-1 and J is TRBJ1-2; possibly TRBD1 for D (6 bases). Trimming took 6 bases from V and 5 from J, leaving 16 bases between them. The CDR3 covers 13 residues. CDR1 and CDR2 from the germline V gene are SQVTM and ANQGSEA. The CDR3 bases are TGCAGCGTCCCGGACAGAACCGGGTATGGCTACACCTTC. Translating it yields CSVPDRTGYGYTF. The full variable domain, its missing parts supplied by reference TRBV29-1 and TRBJ1-2, is SAVISQKPSRDICQRGTSLTIQCQVDSQVTMMFWYRQQPGQSLTLIATANQGSEATYESGFVIDKFPISRPNLTFSTLTVSNMSPEDSSIYLCSVPDRTGYGYTFGSGTRLTVV.